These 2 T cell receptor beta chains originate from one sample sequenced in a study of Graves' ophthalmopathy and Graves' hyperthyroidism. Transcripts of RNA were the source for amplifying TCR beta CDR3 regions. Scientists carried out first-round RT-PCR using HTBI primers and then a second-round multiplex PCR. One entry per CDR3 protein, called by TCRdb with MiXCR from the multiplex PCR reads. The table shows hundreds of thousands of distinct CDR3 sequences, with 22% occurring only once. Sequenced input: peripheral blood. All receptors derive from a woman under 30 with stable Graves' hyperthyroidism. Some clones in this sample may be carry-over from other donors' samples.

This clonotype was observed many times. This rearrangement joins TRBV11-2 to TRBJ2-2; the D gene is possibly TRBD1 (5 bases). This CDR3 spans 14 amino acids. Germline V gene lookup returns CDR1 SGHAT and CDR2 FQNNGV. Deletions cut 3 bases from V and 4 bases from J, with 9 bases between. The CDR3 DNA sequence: TGTGCCAGCAGCTTGGCAGGGCCCACCGGGGAGCTGTTTTTT. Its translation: CASSLAGPTGELFF.

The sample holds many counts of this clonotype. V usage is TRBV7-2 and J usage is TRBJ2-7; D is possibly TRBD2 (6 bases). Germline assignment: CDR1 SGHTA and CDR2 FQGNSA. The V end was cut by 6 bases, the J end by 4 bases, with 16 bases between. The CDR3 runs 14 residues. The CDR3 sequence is CASSTGRGSYEQYF. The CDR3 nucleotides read TGTGCCAGCAGTACGGGACGGGGGTCTTACGAGCAGTACTTC.